This record covers a single TCR beta chain. The antigen is unknown. The data belong to a study of cytomegalovirus exposure and HLA in healthy donors. It was with 60 Vbeta and 13 Jbeta primers that the PCR ran. Sequenced by immunoSEQ multiplex PCR; TCRdb stores in-frame clones only, minus some. The sample yields under 150,000 clones, 65% to 85% seen once. Findings of the study overall: In a later analysis, common viral pathogens appeared linked to several of the most significant clusters. Earlier analysis yielded a pattern in which most TCR beta V segments were productive about 87% or about 30% of the time. TRBV6-2, TRBV6-3 and some other V segments were unresolvable in 87-base-pair reads.

The CDR3 length is 15 residues. Germline V lookup: CDR1 MNHEY, CDR2 SVGAGI. With 7 bases removed from V and 7 bases from J, the gap between germline ends came to 23 bases. The V and J genes are TRBV6-5 and TRBJ2-7, with TRBD1 as a possible D gene (6 bases). This TCR was recovered from a male donor in good health and CMV-seronegative. Sequencing was done on a sample of PBMCs. CDR3 sequence: CASTHRAGAQDEQYF. The CDR3 DNA reads as TGTGCCAGCACCCATAGAGCAGGGGCCCAGGATGAGCAGTACTTC.